This T cell receptor beta chain was profiled in a study of T cell clones after liver transplantation. The method was immunoSEQ multiplex PCR; TCRdb's version includes in-frame clones alone and lacks a portion of them. The data contain about 33,000 clones, about 93% of them seen just once; the ten biggest clones take up 25% to 30%. CDR3 length: 15 amino acids. Germline V gene lookup returns CDR1 MGHRA and CDR2 YSYEKL. Unmatched junction bases numbered 5, after V lost 0 bases and J lost 3 bases. The TCR sequence derives from a human patient who received a liver transplant. The graft donor may have given rise to some T cells. The material was CD8+ T cells from blood, obtained 12 months after liver transplant. This chain joins TRBV4-1 and TRBJ2-7; 7 bases map to TRBD2. The CDR3 nucleotides are TGCGCCAGCAGCCAAGATACAGCGGGATACTACGAGCAGTACTTC. Translation gives CASSQDTAGYYEQYF.